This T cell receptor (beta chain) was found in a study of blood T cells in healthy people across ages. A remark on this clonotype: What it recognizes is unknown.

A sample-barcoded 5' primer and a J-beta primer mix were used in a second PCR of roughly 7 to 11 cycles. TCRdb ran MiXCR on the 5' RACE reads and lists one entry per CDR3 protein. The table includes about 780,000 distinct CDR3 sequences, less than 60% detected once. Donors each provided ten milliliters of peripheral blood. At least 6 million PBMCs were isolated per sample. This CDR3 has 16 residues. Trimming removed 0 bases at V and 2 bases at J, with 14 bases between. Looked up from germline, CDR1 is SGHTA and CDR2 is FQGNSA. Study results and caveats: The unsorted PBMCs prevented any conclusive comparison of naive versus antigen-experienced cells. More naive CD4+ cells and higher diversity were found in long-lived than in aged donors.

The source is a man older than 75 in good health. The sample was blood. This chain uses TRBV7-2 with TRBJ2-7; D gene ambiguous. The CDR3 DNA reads TGTGCCAGCAGCTTAGCCATGGCGGAGCGCACCTACGAGCAGTACTTC. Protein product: CASSLAMAERTYEQYF.